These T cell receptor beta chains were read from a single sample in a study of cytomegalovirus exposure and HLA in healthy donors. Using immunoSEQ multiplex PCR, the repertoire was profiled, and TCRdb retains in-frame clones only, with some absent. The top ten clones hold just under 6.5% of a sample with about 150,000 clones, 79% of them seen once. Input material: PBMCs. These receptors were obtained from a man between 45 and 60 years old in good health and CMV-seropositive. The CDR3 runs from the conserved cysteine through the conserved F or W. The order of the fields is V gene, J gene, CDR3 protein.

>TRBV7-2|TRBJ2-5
CASSLAAGAVYF
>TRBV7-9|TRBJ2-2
CASSSSGGTGELFF
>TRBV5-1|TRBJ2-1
CASTETSGYNEQFF
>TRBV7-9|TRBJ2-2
CASRWGTRGELFF
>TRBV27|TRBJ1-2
CASARDRAVEGYGYTF
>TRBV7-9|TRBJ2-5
CASSFSGRGETQYF
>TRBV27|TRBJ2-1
CASSLSLEWESGSSYNEQFF
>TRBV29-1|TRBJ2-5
CSVEEDREETQYF
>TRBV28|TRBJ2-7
CASSLGGEWSEQYF
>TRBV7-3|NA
CASSQDRVYEQYF
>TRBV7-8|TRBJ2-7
CASSLVMVATPGEQYF
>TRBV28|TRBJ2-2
CASGPSGTGDTGELFF
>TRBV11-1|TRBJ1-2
CASSSTGGSGYTF
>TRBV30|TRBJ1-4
CAWSPTEAAEKLFF
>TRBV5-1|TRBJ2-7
CASSLVTGASYEQYF
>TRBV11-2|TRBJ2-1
CASSLASVDNEQFF
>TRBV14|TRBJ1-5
CASSPGGTNQPQHF
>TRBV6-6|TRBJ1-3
CASSYASGGTGNTIYF
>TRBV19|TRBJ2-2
CASSIGQGAMNTGELFF
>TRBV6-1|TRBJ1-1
CASSEVGGSTEAFF
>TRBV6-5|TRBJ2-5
CASRLAGADSKTQYF
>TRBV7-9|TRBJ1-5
CSSSLAIGADQPQHF
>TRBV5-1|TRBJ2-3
CASSLGAATDTQYF
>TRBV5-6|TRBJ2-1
CASSLDRGRDYNEQFF
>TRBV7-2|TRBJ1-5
CASSTYGQPQHF